Shown below are 8 T cell receptor beta chains from a single sample sequenced in a study of human T cells and chemical hapten exposure. TCRdb processed the RACE reads anew with MiXCR; each CDR3 protein has one entry. The profile shows 340,000 or so distinct CDR3 sequences, approximately 6.9% of them singletons. Time point in this sample: patch test 1, 2 weeks after DPC sensitization. The treatment was: therapeutic diphenylcyclopropenone sensitization with weekly scalp DPC. The starting material was whole blood, obtained in connection with sensitization to the hapten diphenylcyclopropenone (DPC). Every receptor here comes from a woman under 30 with alopecia areata. Some clones in this sample may be carry-over from other donors' samples.

The chain combines TRBV2 with TRBJ2-7; 8 bases are a match to TRBD1. Germline V gene data show CDR1 as SNHLY and CDR2 as FYNNEI. V lost 5 bases and J lost 5; bases outside the gene matches: 11. The CDR3 is 15 amino acids. In DNA, the CDR3 is TGTGCCAGCAGTCCGAGTCAGGGGGCTTACAACGAGCAGTACTTC. Protein: CASSPSQGAYNEQYF. Drawing the rest from reference TRBV2 and TRBJ2-7, the complete variable domain is EPEVTQTPSHQVTQMGQEVILRCVPISNHLYFYWYRQILGQKVEFLVSFYNNEISEKSEIFDDQFSVERPDGSNFTLKIRSTKLEDSAMYFCASSPSQGAYNEQYFGPGTRLTVT.

This clonotype was detected only a few times. The chain couples TRBV6-2 or TRBV6-3 to TRBJ2-2; D uncertain. Between the trimmed V and J ends, which lost 5 bases and 6 bases, there was a span of 13 bases. This CDR3 contains 14 residues. CDR1 MNHEY and CDR2 SVGEGT come from the germline V gene. Here the CDR3 reads CASSPLSGAGELFF. The CDR3 DNA sequence: TGTGCCAGCAGTCCTCTATCAGGAGCCGGGGAGCTGTTTTTT.

This clonotype was recorded at least ten times. V usage is TRBV11-2 and J usage is TRBJ2-4; D possibly corresponds to TRBD1 (6 bases). Germline V gene data show CDR1 as SGHAT and CDR2 as FQNNGV. This CDR3 has 16 residues. V was shortened by 4 bases and J by 0 bases, with 13 bases between the two germline ends. This chain's CDR3 is CASSSRTALAKNIQYF. CDR3 nucleotide sequence: TGTGCCAGCAGCTCGAGGACAGCCTTAGCCAAAAACATTCAGTACTTC. The variable domain in full, with the rest retrieved from reference TRBV11-2 and TRBJ2-4, is EAGVAQSPRYKIIEKRQSVAFWCNPISGHATLYWYQQILGQGPKLLIQFQNNGVVDDSQLPKDRFSAERLKGVDSTLKIQPAKLEDSAVYLCASSSRTALAKNIQYFGAGTRLSVL.

This chain joins TRBV2 and TRBJ2-3; D gene unclear. CDR1 is SNHLY, CDR2 FYNNEI, per germline. With 1 base removed from V and 2 bases from J, the gap between germline ends came to 10 bases. The CDR3 covers 15 residues. The CDR3 protein is CASSEDWRSTDTQYF. The CDR3 DNA sequence: TGTGCCAGCAGTGAAGACTGGCGGTCCACAGATACGCAGTATTTT.

This clonotype was recorded many times. The V call is TRBV11-2, the J call TRBJ2-1; D assignment may be TRBD1 or TRBD2 (5 bases each). This CDR3 has 13 amino acids. Trimming shortened V by 6 bases and J by 6 bases, and 12 bases separated the two germline ends. The germline gives CDR1 SGHAT, CDR2 FQNNGV. CDR3 in DNA: TGTGCCAGCAGTTCGGGACCGGCCAATGAGCAGTTCTTC. It specifies CASSSGPANEQFF.

The gene calls are TRBV27 and TRBJ2-5; D is perhaps TRBD1 (6 bases). The germline V and J ends were trimmed by 2 bases and 4 bases, with 17 bases remaining between them. The germline gives CDR1 MNHEY, CDR2 SMNVEV (reference sequence). There are 16 residues in the CDR3. The CDR3 here is CASSLGTQGTGETQYF. The CDR3 DNA is TGTGCCAGCAGTTTAGGGACACAGGGAACGGGAGAGACCCAGTACTTC.

This clonotype was counted at least ten times. This chain joins TRBV9 and TRBJ2-5, with D possibly TRBD2 on 6 matching bases. Germline loops: CDR1 SGDLS, CDR2 YYNGEE. CDR3 length equals 16 residues. V was trimmed by 0 bases and J by 2 bases, leaving 14 bases between them. The CDR3 spells CASSVGGGALQETQYF. The CDR3 region has the DNA TGTGCCAGCAGCGTAGGAGGCGGGGCTTTACAAGAGACCCAGTACTTC. Supplemented by reference TRBV9 and TRBJ2-5, the full variable domain reads DSGVTQTPKHLITATGQRVTLRCSPRSGDLSVYWYQQSLDQGLQFLIQYYNGEERAKGNILERFSAQQFPDLHSELNLSSLELGDSALYFCASSVGGGALQETQYFGPGTRLLVL.

This clonotype occurred a few times. This chain links TRBV6-6 with TRBJ1-2, with D hard to call. The CDR3 runs to 14 residues. Germline V gene sequence: CDR1 MNHNY, CDR2 SVGAGI (reference sequence). Deletions cut 6 bases from V and 5 bases from J, with 16 bases between. Here the CDR3 DNA reads TGTGCCAGCAGAGCTCAAGATAGAGATTATGGCTACACCTTC. Residues: CASRAQDRDYGYTF.